A selection of T cell receptor beta chains follows, all from one sample in a study of neoadjuvant anti-PD-1 for oral cavity cancer. Data came from immunoSEQ multiplex PCR; TCRdb stores just in-frame clones and leaves some out. The repertoire holds 30,000 or so clones, with almost 80% as singletons. The sample in question was PBMCs, obtained after nivolumab (anti-PD-1) treatment. The receptors here all came from a person aged 35-79 years with oral cavity squamous cell carcinoma. Both conserved end residues are part of each CDR3. D genes are given only for firm matches. Only some rows state a clone size, as once, few, many or a class for expanded clones.

.	TRBJ2-3	TRBV7-2	TRBD2	CASSLTTGGGLVNTQYF	TGTGCCAGCAGCTTAACTACCGGCGGGGGTCTGGTAAATACGCAGTATTTT
.	TRBJ1-2	TRBV5-4	TRBD1	CASSGTGELFYGYTF	TGTGCCAGCAGCGGGACAGGGGAATTGTTCTATGGCTACACCTTC
few	TRBJ2-2	TRBV14	TRBD1	CASSQTGTANTGELFF	TGTGCCAGCAGCCAGACCGGGACAGCAAACACCGGGGAGCTGTTTTTT
.	TRBJ2-2	TRBV5-5	.	CASSGGRANTGELFF	TGTGCCAGCAGCGGGGGACGGGCGAACACCGGGGAGCTGTTTTTT
.	TRBJ2-3	TRBV7-2	TRBD2	CASSLAFVGLATTDTQYF	TGTGCCAGCAGCTTAGCCTTCGTGGGACTAGCGACCACAGATACGCAGTATTTT
.	TRBJ2-6	TRBV5-1	TRBD1	CASSLGGTDSGANVLTF	TGCGCCAGCAGCTTGGGAGGGACAGACTCTGGGGCCAACGTCCTGACTTTC
.	TRBJ2-5	TRBV6-1	TRBD2	CASTGLAGGKGTQYF	TGTGCCAGCACGGGACTAGCGGGAGGAAAAGGGACCCAGTACTTC
.	TRBJ1-2	TRBV7-9	.	CASSLALADYGYTF	TGTGCCAGCAGCTTAGCACTCGCCGACTATGGCTACACCTTC
.	TRBJ2-2	TRBV18	.	CASSPERVRAGELFF	TGTGCCAGCTCACCAGAGAGGGTCCGGGCCGGGGAGCTGTTTTTT
few	TRBJ1-5	TRBV28	TRBD1	CASSLSLGTADQPQHF	TGTGCCAGCAGTTTATCGCTCGGGACAGCTGATCAGCCCCAGCATTTT
.	TRBJ2-2	TRBV6-1	.	CASSEVPVGWPGELFF	TGTGCCAGCAGTGAGGTACCCGTAGGGTGGCCCGGGGAGCTGTTTTTT
.	TRBJ1-2	TRBV29-1	TRBD1	CSAGDRGGYGYTF	TGCAGCGCGGGGGACAGGGGTGGATATGGCTACACCTTC
medium-sized	TRBJ2-1	TRBV10-2	.	CAILQGLSSYNEQFF	TGCGCCATACTCCAGGGGCTTTCCTCCTACAATGAGCAGTTCTTC
.	TRBJ1-1	TRBV4-3	.	CASSQEIRGPAFF	TGCGCCAGCAGCCAAGAAATCCGGGGCCCAGCTTTCTTT
.	TRBJ1-1	TRBV19	.	CASSPPAGERAFF	TGTGCCAGTAGTCCACCCGCAGGGGAAAGGGCTTTCTTT
.	TRBJ1-1	TRBV11-2	.	CASSLDSTALNTEAFF	TGTGCCAGCAGCTTAGATAGTACAGCCTTGAACACTGAAGCTTTCTTT
.	TRBJ2-7	TRBV11-2	TRBD2	CASSSRGVPSYEQYF	TGTGCCAGCAGCTCCCGGGGGGTCCCCTCCTACGAGCAGTACTTC
once	TRBJ2-7	TRBV21-1	.	CASSSRDRGREQYF	TGTGCCAGCAGCAGCCGGGACAGGGGGCGCGAGCAGTACTTC
.	TRBJ2-1	TRBV6-4	TRBD2	CASSELLALNEQFF	TGTGCCAGCAGTGAATTACTAGCGCTCAATGAGCAGTTCTTC
.	TRBJ2-7	TRBV5-1	TRBD1	CASSLGGQGSRNEQYF	TGCGCCAGCAGCCTGGGGGGACAGGGATCGAGGAACGAGCAGTACTTC
.	TRBJ1-6	TRBV6-5	.	CASSYNGAGYNSPLHF	TGTGCCAGCAGTTATAACGGGGCCGGGTATAATTCACCCCTCCACTTT
.	TRBJ1-1	TRBV29-1	TRBD1	CSVGSDRGASTFF	TGCAGCGTTGGTTCGGACAGGGGGGCTAGCACATTCTTT
.	TRBJ2-2	TRBV5-4	TRBD2	CASSSAGGRSTGELFF	TGTGCCAGCAGCTCCGCGGGGGGGCGGTCCACCGGGGAGCTGTTTTTT
.	TRBJ1-6	TRBV6-5	.	CASSYRTENSPLHF	TGTGCCAGCAGTTACCGGACAGAAAATTCACCCCTCCACTTT
.	TRBJ1-5	TRBV29-1	TRBD1	CSGGQGADQPQHF	TGCAGCGGGGGACAGGGGGCAGATCAGCCCCAGCATTTT
.	TRBJ2-1	TRBV7-9	TRBD1	CASSPGQGHYNEQFF	TGTGCCAGCAGCCCCGGACAGGGTCACTACAATGAGCAGTTCTTC
.	TRBJ1-4	TRBV27	TRBD1	CASSAGTGFGKLFF	TGTGCCAGCAGTGCCGGGACAGGGTTCGGAAAACTGTTTTTT
.	TRBJ1-1	TRBV19	.	CASSQGVGEAFF	TGTGCCAGTAGCCAAGGGGTTGGTGAAGCTTTCTTT
.	TRBJ1-3	TRBV19	.	CASRGSSGNTIYF	TGTGCCAGTAGGGGATCCTCTGGAAACACCATATATTTT
.	TRBJ1-2	TRBV28	.	CASSLFGQGVDGYTF	TGTGCCAGCAGTTTATTCGGGCAGGGAGTCGATGGCTACACCTTC
.	TRBJ1-4	TRBV7-9	.	CASSRDLPGEKLFF	TGTGCCAGCAGCCGGGACCTCCCGGGCGAAAAACTGTTTTTT
.	TRBJ1-1	TRBV19	.	CASSAGTPGTEAFF	TGTGCCAGTAGTGCCGGGACCCCTGGAACTGAAGCTTTCTTT